These 8 T cell receptor beta chains were all obtained from the same sample, sequenced in a study of blood T cell repertoires in COVID-19 (dated by TCRdb to the early 2020s). Receptor libraries were prepared by the immunoSEQ multiplex PCR assay. The clones in this table, taken by TCRdb from immuneACCESS, are in-frame only. Not every clone is retained; where verified, under half of the shortfall comes from an unresolved V gene, and the cause of the rest is unknown. A total of 200,000 to 250,000 clones appear in this sample, approximately 90% of them only once. The ten most abundant clones make up about 0.95% of the sample. Sequenced sample: PBMCs or T cells enriched from blood (not recorded which). These receptors were taken from a man between 45 and 60 years old who had been exposed to COVID-19.

This rearrangement joins TRBV28 to TRBJ1-5; no clear D gene. CDR3 length: 15 residues. V was cut by 3 bases and J by 2 bases, with 11 bases left in between. Per the germline V gene, CDR1 is MDHEN and CDR2 is SYDVKM. The CDR3 protein is CASSLKQFGNQPQHF. The CDR3, as DNA: TGTGCCAGCAGTTTGAAACAGTTCGGCAATCAGCCCCAGCATTTT. Full variable domain (outside the CDR3, taken from reference TRBV28 and TRBJ1-5): DVKVTQSSRYLVKRTGEKVFLECVQDMDHENMFWYRQDPGLGLRLIYFSYDVKMKEKGDIPEGYSVSREKKERFSLILESASTNQTSMYLCASSLKQFGNQPQHFGDGTRLSIL.

The chain couples TRBV4-1 to TRBJ1-2; D uncertain. The V gene lost 4 bases and the J gene lost 1 base, with 13 bases spanning the gap. This CDR3 has 15 residues. The V gene's germline CDR1 is MGHRA and CDR2 YSYEKL. For the CDR3, the DNA is TGCGCCAGCAGCCCCGGTGAGGTTTTTAACTATGGCTACACCTTC. It codes for CASSPGEVFNYGYTF.

The chain links TRBV5-1 to TRBJ1-6; maybe TRBD1 (5 bases). This CDR3 has 14 amino acids. The germline CDR1 and CDR2 sequences are SGHRS and YFSETQ. The V end was cut by 4 bases, the J end by 8 bases, with 13 bases between. The DNA of the CDR3 is TGCGCCAGCAGCGGAGGGGAAGGGTATTCACCCCTCCACTTT. Amino acid sequence: CASSGGEGYSPLHF.

The genes are TRBV5-1 and TRBJ1-1; perhaps TRBD1 as D (5 bases). V was cut by 4 bases and J by 0 bases, with 13 bases left in between. The CDR3 extends over 15 amino acids. CDR1 SGHRS and CDR2 YFSETQ come from the germline V gene. This CDR3 is CASSGPGGMNTEAFF. CDR3 DNA sequence: TGCGCCAGCAGCGGACCCGGGGGGATGAACACTGAAGCTTTCTTT.

The chain employs TRBV7-8 and TRBJ2-2, with D maybe TRBD1 (6 bases). Germline loops: CDR1 SGHVS, CDR2 FQNEAQ. The length of the CDR3 is 15 residues. The germline V and J ends were trimmed by 0 bases and 6 bases, with 11 bases remaining between them. The CDR3 DNA follows: TGTGCCAGCAGCTTAGCGCGAACAGGGCCCGGGGAGCTGTTTTTT. Its protein is CASSLARTGPGELFF.

The chain combines TRBV5-4 with TRBJ2-1, with 11 bases aligning to TRBD2. J gave up 6 bases and V 1 base, and 9 bases lay outside the gene matches. This CDR3 has 17 residues. Germline V gene data show CDR1 as SGHNT and CDR2 as YYREEE (reference sequence). CDR3 sequence: CASSLRVTSGASNEQFF. CDR3 DNA: TGTGCCAGCAGCTTGAGGGTGACTAGCGGGGCAAGCAATGAGCAGTTCTTC.

The genes are TRBV7-2 and TRBJ2-5, with 9 bases matching TRBD2. The CDR3 runs to 14 residues. With V trimmed by 3 bases and J by 1 base, 0 bases remained unmatched. In germline, CDR1 is SGHTA, CDR2 FQGNSA. The CDR3 reads CASSFSGSQETQYF. Here the CDR3 DNA reads TGTGCCAGCAGCTTTAGCGGGAGCCAAGAGACCCAGTACTTC.

This chain uses TRBV19 with TRBJ1-5; TRBD1 agrees at 9 bases. There are 17 residues in the CDR3. Germline-derived CDR1 and CDR2 are LNHDA and SQIVND (reference sequence). The junction had 9 bases not matched to a gene; V was cut back by 3 bases and J by 3 bases. CDR3 DNA: TGTGCCAGTAGTATCAGAAAGGGACAGGGCTACAATCAGCCCCAGCATTTT. This encodes CASSIRKGQGYNQPQHF.